This TCR beta chain was obtained from a study of cytomegalovirus exposure and HLA in healthy donors. Study-wide findings and caveats: Follow-up analysis found HLA locus-dependent TCR association rates, highest for DRB1 and lowest for HLA-C. Within an earlier analysis, most TCR beta V segments proved productive either about 90% or about 30% of the time. According to the study, 150 to 200 TCR beta chains were cytomegalovirus-associated.

Germline CDR1 is MGHDK and CDR2 is SYGVNS. The CDR3 consists of 17 residues. V was pared by 1 base and J by 4 bases, with 7 bases of the junction left unmatched. Turning to this clone: Its specificity is not known.

PCR was performed using 60 Vbeta and 13 Jbeta primers. Assay used: immunoSEQ multiplex PCR; TCRdb lists only in-frame clones, some missing. The repertoire holds 70,000 or so clones, 70% to 90% seen once, with 1.5% to 2% in the top ten. This receptor was obtained from a woman in her twenties or thirties in good health and CMV-seronegative. V usage is TRBV25-1 and J usage is TRBJ2-1; TRBD2 aligns across 10 bases. The sequenced sample consisted of PBMCs. CDR3 loop: CASSEFGAGGTYNEQFF. Here the CDR3 DNA reads TGTGCCAGCAGTGAATTTGGAGCGGGGGGGACTTACAATGAGCAGTTCTTC.